The 30 T cell receptor beta chains below were found in one sample sequenced in a study of T-cell memory formation after mild COVID-19. Each CDR3 protein gets one entry after TCRdb re-called the 5' RACE reads with MiXCR. The sample yields 350,000 or so distinct CDR3 sequences, approximately 12% seen once. Sequenced input: PBMCs or a T cell subset sorted from them (not recorded which). These receptors all come from a man younger than 30 who had mild COVID-19 (a few samples of this study predate the infection). Cell type and time point are not known.

The V call is TRBV7-3, the J call TRBJ1-1; D perhaps matches TRBD1 (5 bases). With 6 bases removed from V and 3 bases from J, the gap between germline ends came to 11 bases. The germline CDR1 and CDR2 sequences are SGHTA and FQGTGA. The CDR3 is 13 residues long. CDR3 protein: CASRDSRDTEAFF. The CDR3 nucleotides are TGTGCCAGCAGAGATAGCAGGGACACTGAAGCTTTCTTT.

This clonotype occurred a few times. The rearrangement joins TRBV24-1 to TRBJ2-1, with D uncertain. Germline CDR1 KGHDR, CDR2 SFDVKD. The CDR3 spans 14 residues. Trimming stripped 6 bases from V and 1 base from J, with 9 bases between. The DNA of the CDR3 is TGTGCCACCAGTAGGGCTGCTTCCTACAATGAGCAGTTCTTC. Encoded protein: CATSRAASYNEQFF.

Only a few counts were recorded for this clonotype. This chain links TRBV16 with TRBJ2-7; 8 positions match TRBD1. The CDR3 consists of 14 residues. Germline-derived CDR1 and CDR2 are KGHSY and FQNENV. Germline trimming cut 3 bases from V and 5 bases from J; bases unmatched to any gene: 6. The CDR3 DNA follows: TGTGCCAGCAGCCATTCGACAGGGGCCAACGAGCAGTACTTC. It is translated as CASSHSTGANEQYF.

V is TRBV20-1 and J is TRBJ1-3; D remains ambiguous. Germline CDR1 and CDR2: DFQATT and SNEGSKA (reference sequence). Deletions cut 6 bases from V and 3 bases from J, with 6 bases between. CDR3 length equals 11 residues. The CDR3 nucleotides are TGCAGTGCGGGTTTTGGAAACACCATATATTTT. Protein: CSAGFGNTIYF.

J is TRBJ1-1 and V is TRBV9; D possibly corresponds to TRBD1 (5 bases). Trimming left V 0 bases short and J 1 base short, with 16 bases between. The CDR3 totals 17 residues. Per germline, CDR1 SGDLS and CDR2 YYNGEE. The CDR3 sequence is CASSVEMRGIQNTEAFF. The DNA of the CDR3 is TGTGCCAGCAGCGTAGAAATGCGGGGGATCCAGAACACTGAAGCTTTCTTT.

This clonotype has at least ten counts. The V gene is TRBV6-5, the J gene TRBJ2-6; D remains ambiguous. CDR1 and CDR2 from the germline V gene are MNHEY and SVGAGI. The CDR3 consists of 16 residues. V lost 5 bases, J lost 0 bases, and 11 bases lay in between. CDR3 in amino acids: CASSRTISSGANVLTF. For the CDR3, the DNA is TGTGCCAGCAGTAGAACTATAAGCTCTGGGGCCAACGTCCTGACTTTC.

The rearrangement joins TRBV5-1 to TRBJ1-2; 7 positions agree with TRBD1. Germline CDR1 and CDR2: SGHRS and YFSETQ. V lost 4 bases to trimming and J lost 5 bases; unmatched junction nucleotides: 11. CDR3 length: 15 amino acids. This chain's CDR3 is CASSPKTGETYGYTF. The CDR3 bases are TGCGCCAGCAGCCCCAAAACAGGGGAAACTTATGGCTACACCTTC.

The table lists this clonotype with a few counts. The chain links TRBV4-3 to TRBJ2-1, with a possible D match to TRBD2 (6 bases). V lost 1 base to trimming and J lost 5 bases, with 9 bases between them. CDR1 and CDR2 from the germline V gene are LGHNA and YSLEER. This CDR3 comprises 14 residues. Here the CDR3 reads CASSQGRVNNEQFF. The CDR3 bases are TGCGCCAGCAGCCAAGGGAGGGTAAACAATGAGCAGTTCTTC.

The gene calls are TRBV12-5 and TRBJ2-3; D ambiguous. The germline CDR1 and CDR2 sequences are LGHNT and FRNRAP. The V gene lost 3 bases and the J gene lost 0 bases, with 4 bases spanning the gap. CDR3 length: 13 residues. The CDR3 nucleotides read TGTGCTAGTGGTTTAGAGAGCACAGATACGCAGTATTTT. Translating gives CASGLESTDTQYF.

This clonotype was picked up a small number of times. The chain has TRBV6-2 or TRBV6-3 and TRBJ2-7, with TRBD1 matching 8 bases. Germline V lookup: CDR1 MNHEY, CDR2 SVGEGT. Losses at the gene ends were 0 bases for V and 1 base for J; bases not matched to a gene: 5. CDR3 length: 16 amino acids. The CDR3 loop reads CASSYSVTGASYEQYF. For the CDR3, the DNA is TGTGCCAGCAGTTACTCGGTGACAGGGGCGTCCTACGAGCAGTACTTC.

This clonotype was picked up a small number of times. The chain combines TRBV4-2 with TRBJ2-3; 13 bases line up with TRBD2. There are 18 residues in the CDR3. The trim removed 0 bases at V and 2 bases at J, leaving 5 bases unmatched. Germline lookup yields CDR1 LGHNA and CDR2 YNFKEQ. CDR3 DNA: TGTGCCAGCAGCCAAGATTCGGGACTAGCGGGGTCCACAGATACGCAGTATTTT. Amino acids: CASSQDSGLAGSTDTQYF.

The V call is TRBV7-9, the J call TRBJ1-2; D is unclear. The CDR3 loop spans 12 amino acids. Germline CDR1 reads SEHNR; CDR2 reads FQNEAQ (reference sequence). Trimming pared 3 bases from V and 7 bases from J, leaving 9 bases between. CDR3 loop: CASSFPMSGYTF. The CDR3 nucleotides read TGTGCCAGCAGCTTTCCGATGAGTGGCTACACCTTC.

This clonotype was counted only a few times. V is TRBV7-2 and J is TRBJ2-5; TRBD2 aligns across 14 bases. V was pared by 5 bases and J by 5 bases, with 4 bases of the junction left unmatched. The CDR3 runs 15 residues. Germline CDR1 and CDR2: SGHTA and FQGNSA. CDR3 residues: CASSPTSGGGETQYF. The CDR3 coding sequence is TGTGCCAGCAGCCCGACTAGCGGGGGGGGGGAGACCCAGTACTTC.

This clonotype came up many times. V gene TRBV7-6 combines with J gene TRBJ2-1; 7 positions match TRBD1. Germline-derived CDR1 and CDR2 are SGHVS and FNYEAQ. The CDR3 covers 15 residues. V lost 2 bases to trimming and J lost 6 bases; unmatched junction nucleotides: 7. The CDR3 spells CASSLPTGKFNEQFF. The DNA for the CDR3 is TGTGCCAGCAGCTTACCGACAGGGAAATTCAATGAGCAGTTCTTC.

This clonotype occurred a few times. The chain joins TRBV12-3 or TRBV12-4 to TRBJ2-4; D call uncertain. V was cut by 5 bases and J by 7 bases, with 18 bases left in between. The CDR3 covers 15 residues. The CDR3 DNA is TGTGCCAGCAGTCAGTCAGGAGTGCGTCGGAACATTCAGTACTTC. Translation: CASSQSGVRRNIQYF.

The V gene is TRBV6-5, the J gene TRBJ2-7; no clear D gene. The ends were cut back, 0 bases at V and 4 bases at J, with 13 bases in the middle. Germline values: CDR1 MNHEY, CDR2 SVGAGI. This CDR3 contains 15 residues. Written as DNA, the CDR3 is TGTGCCAGCAGTTACTCAGTGGGCAGTTTATACGAGCAGTACTTC. Translating gives CASSYSVGSLYEQYF.

This sequence joins TRBV5-1 and TRBJ1-1, with D tentatively TRBD1 (5 bases). Germline loops: CDR1 SGHRS, CDR2 YFSETQ. Between the trimmed V and J ends, which lost 4 bases and 5 bases, there was a span of 12 bases. The CDR3 is 13 amino acids. The CDR3 nucleotides read TGCGCCAGCAGCCCGGGACCTGGGACTGAAGCTTTCTTT. It specifies CASSPGPGTEAFF.

The sample holds a few counts of this clonotype. The chain joins TRBV6-6 to TRBJ2-7; TRBD2 might be the D (5 bases). This CDR3 is 12 amino acids long. Trimming took 5 bases from V and 5 from J, leaving 10 bases between them. Germline V gene data show CDR1 as MNHNY and CDR2 as SVGAGI (reference sequence). This CDR3 is CASSQDFNEQYF. The CDR3 bases are TGTGCCAGCAGTCAGGACTTCAACGAGCAGTACTTC.

This clonotype was observed many times. The chain couples TRBV12-5 to TRBJ1-6, with D unresolved. Germline V gene lookup returns CDR1 LGHNT and CDR2 FRNRAP. The V gene lost 9 bases and the J gene lost 7 bases, with 10 bases spanning the gap. The CDR3 has 12 amino acids. In nucleotides, the CDR3 is TGTGCTAGCAGGACGGAGAATTCACCCCTCCACTTT. Its protein is CASRTENSPLHF.

The chain uses TRBV7-8 and TRBJ1-4, with D perhaps TRBD1 (6 bases). Trimming took off 5 bases at V and 8 bases at J, with 15 bases between the two ends. Germline V gene lookup returns CDR1 SGHVS and CDR2 FQNEAQ. This CDR3 is 14 amino acids long. DNA for the CDR3: TGTGCCAGCAGCCCCGAGGGGGTACGGGAAAAACTGTTTTTT. As protein: CASSPEGVREKLFF.

The chain combines TRBV27 with TRBJ1-2; D gene ambiguous. The V and J ends lost 6 bases and 7 bases respectively, with 18 bases between them. This CDR3 has 14 amino acids. Germline values: CDR1 MNHEY, CDR2 SMNVEV (reference sequence). In nucleotides, the CDR3 is TGTGCCAGCAGGCCGGACCGACCGGGAGGTGGCTACACCTTC. It specifies CASRPDRPGGGYTF.

V usage is TRBV15 and J usage is TRBJ2-1; 9 nucleotides line up with TRBD1. V was pared by 2 bases and J by 5 bases, with 4 bases of the junction left unmatched. Germline-derived CDR1 and CDR2 are LNHNV and YYDKDF (reference sequence). This CDR3 has 15 residues. Written as DNA, the CDR3 is TGTGCCACCAGCAGAACCGGGACAGGGAACAATGAGCAGTTCTTC. This gives the protein CATSRTGTGNNEQFF.

A few counts support this clonotype. Relative to the germline gene, one junction end is altered; a read error may explain this. V is TRBV18 and J is TRBJ1-1, with a possible D match to TRBD1 (5 bases). Germline V gives CDR1 KGHSH, CDR2 LQKENI. The CDR3 has 12 amino acids. In DNA form, the CDR3 reads TGTGCCAGCTCAGCGGTGGCTTGGGGGGGAGTCTTT. It yields the protein CASSAVAWGGVF.

This clonotype was seen many times. The chain employs TRBV4-2 and TRBJ2-5, with no clear D. There are 15 residues in the CDR3. Trimming stripped 1 base from V and 4 bases from J, with 13 bases between. The V gene's germline CDR1 is LGHNA and CDR2 YNFKEQ. The CDR3 here is CASSQALYPGETQYF. The CDR3 nucleotides are TGTGCCAGCAGCCAAGCTTTATACCCCGGAGAGACCCAGTACTTC.

This clonotype showed up many times. The chain has TRBV14 and TRBJ2-4; D is uncertain. The germline V and J ends were trimmed by 1 base and 1 base, with 2 bases remaining between them. There are 13 residues in the CDR3. Germline V CDR1 and CDR2: SGHDN, FVKESK. The CDR3 region is CASSQVAKNIQYF. CDR3 nucleotides: TGTGCCAGCAGCCAAGTGGCCAAAAACATTCAGTACTTC.

This clonotype was found many times. The rearrangement uses TRBV7-9 and TRBJ2-2, with D perhaps TRBD2 (6 bases). There are 16 residues in the CDR3. Germline values: CDR1 SEHNR, CDR2 FQNEAQ (reference sequence). The germline V and J ends were trimmed by 4 bases and 4 bases, with 16 bases remaining between them. CDR3 sequence: CASSWGAGTPTGELFF. CDR3 sequence (DNA): TGTGCCAGCAGCTGGGGTGCCGGGACTCCCACCGGGGAGCTGTTTTTT.

This clonotype occurred many times. The CDR3 loop reads CASSSPSSTDTQYF. As DNA, the CDR3 is TGTGCCAGCAGCTCTCCGAGCAGCACAGATACGCAGTATTTT. The gene calls are TRBV7-2 and TRBJ2-3; D unresolved. Trimming took 4 bases from V and 0 from J, leaving 8 bases between them. Germline loops: CDR1 SGHTA, CDR2 FQGNSA. The CDR3 length is 14 residues.

The rearrangement links TRBV7-2 to TRBJ1-5; the match to TRBD1 covers 7 bases. The CDR3 has 14 residues. The germline V gene encodes CDR1 SGHTA and CDR2 FQGNSA. V was pared by 6 bases and J by 1 base, with 3 bases of the junction left unmatched. The CDR3 nucleotides are TGTGCCAGCAGAGTACAGGGGAGCAATCAGCCCCAGCATTTT. It is translated as CASRVQGSNQPQHF.

The gene calls are TRBV11-2 and TRBJ2-5; 15 nucleotides agree with TRBD2. Germline V gene lookup returns CDR1 SGHAT and CDR2 FQNNGV. V dropped 5 bases and J dropped 4; count of bases not matched to a gene: 11. The CDR3 sequence is 18 residues long. The CDR3 protein is CASSLGLAGGFAGETQYF. In nucleotides, the CDR3 is TGTGCCAGCAGCCTAGGACTAGCGGGGGGGTTCGCTGGAGAGACCCAGTACTTC.

This clonotype turned up a few times. The chain employs TRBV19 and TRBJ1-1; D may be TRBD1 (5 bases). V shed 2 bases and J shed 4 bases, with 8 bases lying between them. Germline CDR1 reads LNHDA; CDR2 reads SQIVND (reference sequence). This CDR3 is 13 amino acids long. The CDR3 nucleotides are TGTGCCAGTAGTATAATTGGGGGCACTGAAGCTTTCTTT. Protein product: CASSIIGGTEAFF.